This T cell receptor beta chain was recovered during a study of blood T cells in healthy people across ages. Study-wide findings and caveats: Researchers deemed the diversity estimates from one million T cells underestimates.

Next came a second PCR, run for roughly 7 to 12 cycles, which used a sample-barcoded 5' primer along with a J-beta primer mix. TCRdb itself ran the 5' RACE reads through MiXCR, one entry per CDR3 protein. The sample consists of some 670,000 distinct CDR3 sequences, 52% of them appearing once. The table lists this clonotype with a few counts. Its target is not known. The CDR3 has 15 residues. Trimming pared 3 bases from V and 0 bases from J, leaving 12 bases between. Germline CDR1 reads MNHEY; CDR2 reads SMNVEV (reference sequence). The sequence came from a woman of 80 years or more in good health. V and J are TRBV27 and TRBJ2-7, with D possibly being TRBD2 (6 bases). Sequencing used blood. CDR3 DNA sequence: TGTGCCAGCAGTTTTCAGGGAGGCCGCTCCTACGAGCAGTACTTC. It codes for CASSFQGGRSYEQYF.